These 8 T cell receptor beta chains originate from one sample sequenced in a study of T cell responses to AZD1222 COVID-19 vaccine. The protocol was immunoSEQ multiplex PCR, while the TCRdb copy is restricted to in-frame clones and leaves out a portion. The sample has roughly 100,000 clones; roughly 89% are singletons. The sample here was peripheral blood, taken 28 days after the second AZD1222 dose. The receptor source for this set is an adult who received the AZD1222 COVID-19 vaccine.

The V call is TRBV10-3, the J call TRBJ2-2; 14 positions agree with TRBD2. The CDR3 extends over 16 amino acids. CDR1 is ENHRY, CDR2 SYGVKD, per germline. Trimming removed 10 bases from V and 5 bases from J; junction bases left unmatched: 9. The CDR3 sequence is CATRGTSGRGTGELFF. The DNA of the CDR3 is TGTGCCACCCGAGGGACTAGCGGGAGAGGAACCGGGGAGCTGTTTTTT.

The CDR3 nucleotides read TGCGCCAGCAGCTTGTATACAGGGGACGGCTACACCTTC. It is translated as CASSLYTGDGYTF. This chain links TRBV5-1 with TRBJ1-2, with TRBD1 matching 7 bases. The CDR3 is made up of 13 amino acids. J lost 8 bases, V lost 1 base, and 5 bases had no gene match. The germline V gene has CDR1 SGHRS and CDR2 YFSETQ.

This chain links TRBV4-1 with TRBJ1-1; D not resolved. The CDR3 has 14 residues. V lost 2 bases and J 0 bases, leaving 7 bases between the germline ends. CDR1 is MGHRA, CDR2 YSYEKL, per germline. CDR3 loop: CASSQPLMNTEAFF. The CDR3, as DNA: TGCGCCAGCAGCCAACCGCTTATGAACACTGAAGCTTTCTTT.

The CDR3 nucleotides are TGTGCCAGCAGCTTAGGGATCGGGCGTAAACAGGGGGGCACTGAAGCTTTCTTT. Protein product: CASSLGIGRKQGGTEAFF. The V call is TRBV11-2, the J call TRBJ1-1; 8 bases are shared with TRBD1. The V segment lost 1 base and the J segment 4 bases; nucleotides outside the gene matches: 14. The CDR3 extends over 18 amino acids. Germline V lookup: CDR1 SGHAT, CDR2 FQNNGV.

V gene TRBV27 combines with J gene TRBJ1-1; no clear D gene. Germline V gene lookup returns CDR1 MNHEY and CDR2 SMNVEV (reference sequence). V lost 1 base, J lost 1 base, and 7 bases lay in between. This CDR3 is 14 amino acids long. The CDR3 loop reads CASSLLHPNTEAFF. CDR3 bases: TGTGCCAGCAGTTTATTGCACCCGAACACTGAAGCTTTCTTT.

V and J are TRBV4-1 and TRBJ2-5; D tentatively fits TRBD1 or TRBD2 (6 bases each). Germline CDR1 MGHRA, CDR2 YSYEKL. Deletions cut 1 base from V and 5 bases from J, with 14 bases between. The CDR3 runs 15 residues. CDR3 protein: CASSQVWGAGETQYF. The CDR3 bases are TGCGCCAGCAGCCAAGTATGGGGGGCTGGGGAGACCCAGTACTTC.

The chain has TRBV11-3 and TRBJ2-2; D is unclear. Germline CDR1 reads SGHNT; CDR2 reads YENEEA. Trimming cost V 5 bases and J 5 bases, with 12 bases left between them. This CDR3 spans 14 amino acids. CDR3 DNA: TGTGCCAGCAGCCCCCGCTGGGGAACCGGGGAGCTGTTTTTT. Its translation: CASSPRWGTGELFF.

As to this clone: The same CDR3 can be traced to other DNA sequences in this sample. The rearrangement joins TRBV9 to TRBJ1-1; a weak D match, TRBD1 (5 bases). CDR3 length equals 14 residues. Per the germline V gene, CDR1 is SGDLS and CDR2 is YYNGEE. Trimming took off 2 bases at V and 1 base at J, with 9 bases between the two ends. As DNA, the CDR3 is TGTGCCAGCAGCGTCCAGGGAGCGAACACTGAAGCTTTCTTT. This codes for CASSVQGANTEAFF.